Each of the 22 T cell receptor beta chains below was sequenced from the same sample in a study of T cells after yellow fever vaccination (dated by TCRdb to the late 2010s). The treatment or condition label, as the study defines it: live attenuated yellow fever vaccine strain. Library construction relied on 5' RACE. Instrument used: Illumina NovaSeq 6000. TCRdb applied fastp at Q25 and MiXCR to the public reads, then kept only in-frame beta chains. Rows matching on CDR3 protein sequence are summarized as one entry with the most common DNA and genes. Recorded for this sample are about 430,000 distinct CDR3 sequences; approximately 19% of them occurred a single time. 15% to 20% of the sample is held by the ten biggest clonotypes. This material consisted of PBMCs, taken before the yellow fever booster vaccination. All receptors derive from a man aged 18 to 30 who received the YFV17D yellow fever vaccine.

The V call is TRBV19, the J call TRBJ1-1; the match to TRBD1 covers 7 bases. The V segment lost 5 bases and the J segment 3 bases; nucleotides outside the gene matches: 6. Germline CDR1 is LNHDA and CDR2 is SQIVND (reference sequence). This CDR3 spans 14 amino acids. CDR3 bases: TGTGCCAGTAGTTTGACAGGGTGGGACACTGAAGCTTTCTTT. Protein product: CASSLTGWDTEAFF.

This clonotype appeared a few times. The chain links TRBV6-5 to TRBJ2-2; possibly TRBD1 for D (5 bases). This CDR3 comprises 13 residues. V was clipped by 2 bases and J by 6 bases, with 7 bases between them. Germline V gene data show CDR1 as MNHEY and CDR2 as SVGAGI. The CDR3 here is CASSYTTAGELFF. The CDR3 nucleotides read TGTGCCAGCAGTTACACGACAGCCGGGGAGCTGTTTTTT.

The chain carries TRBV29-1 and TRBJ2-1; weak D call: TRBD2 (7 bases). The germline gives CDR1 SQVTM, CDR2 ANQGSEA. This CDR3 is 13 amino acids long. CDR3 in amino acids: CTTGGQPYNEQFF. The CDR3 DNA is TGCACCACCGGGGGGCAGCCCTACAATGAGCAGTTCTTC.

This clonotype was observed a handful of times. The chain uses TRBV6-5 and TRBJ2-5, with TRBD2 matching 12 bases. Unmatched junction bases numbered 1, after V lost 6 bases and J lost 8 bases. CDR1 and CDR2 from the germline V gene are MNHEY and SVGAGI. CDR3 length equals 12 residues. The CDR3: CASRLAGGTQYF. The CDR3 DNA sequence: TGTGCCAGCAGACTAGCGGGGGGAACCCAGTACTTC.

This clonotype was observed a handful of times. The V and J genes are TRBV25-1 and TRBJ1-2; D unclear. The CDR3 is made up of 14 amino acids. The V and J ends lost 4 bases and 8 bases respectively, with 17 bases between them. From germline, CDR1 is MGHDK and CDR2 SYGVNS. The CDR3 bases are TGTGCCAGCAGTGTTGGTTTTTCAGAGGCGGGCTACACCTTC. The encoded protein is CASSVGFSEAGYTF.

This clonotype is labeled as medium-sized. The chain links TRBV5-1 to TRBJ1-5; the D gene is possibly TRBD1 (5 bases). V lost 2 bases, J lost 1 base, and 10 bases lay in between. There are 15 residues in the CDR3. Germline V gene lookup returns CDR1 SGHRS and CDR2 YFSETQ. The CDR3 protein is CASSFTGSSNQPQHF. The CDR3 DNA follows: TGCGCCAGCAGCTTTACAGGCTCGAGCAATCAGCCCCAGCATTTT.

In this sample, this clonotype turned up a few times. The rearrangement links TRBV12-3 or TRBV12-4 to TRBJ2-5; 12 positions agree with TRBD2. With 7 bases clipped from V and 2 bases from J, the junction kept 5 bases outside the gene matches. The CDR3 sequence is 15 residues long. The CDR3 nucleotides are TGTGCCAGCACCCTGACTAGCGGGGGTCAAGAGACCCAGTACTTC. Translation gives CASTLTSGGQETQYF.

This clonotype was recorded at least ten times. This sequence joins TRBV20-1 and TRBJ2-5; 7 nucleotides align to TRBD2. V lost 3 bases, J lost 2 bases, and 0 bases stayed unmatched. The CDR3 runs to 12 residues. Germline V gene data show CDR1 as DFQATT and CDR2 as SNEGSKA (reference sequence). The CDR3 here is CSASGGQETQYF. DNA for the CDR3: TGCAGTGCTAGCGGGGGGCAAGAGACCCAGTACTTC.

In this sample, this clonotype turned up a few times. The chain joins TRBV7-2 to TRBJ2-1; 7 bases align to TRBD1. The CDR3 has 15 amino acids. Trimming took 0 bases from V and 2 from J; bases not matched to a gene: 1. The germline CDR1 and CDR2 sequences are SGHTA and FQGNSA. CDR3 nucleotides: TGTGCCAGCAGCTTAGCCGGGACAGCCTACAATGAGCAGTTCTTC. Amino acid sequence: CASSLAGTAYNEQFF.

The V gene is TRBV12-3 or TRBV12-4, the J gene TRBJ2-5; TRBD2 aligns across 7 bases. The CDR3 contains 14 residues. J gave up 2 bases and V 3 bases, and 3 bases lay outside the gene matches. CDR3 amino acids: CASSFRRGQETQYF. CDR3 bases: TGTGCCAGCAGTTTTAGGCGGGGGCAAGAGACCCAGTACTTC.

This clonotype was seen more than once but under ten times. V and J are TRBV24-1 and TRBJ2-1; 8 bases line up with TRBD2. Looked up from germline, CDR1 is KGHDR and CDR2 is SFDVKD. The ends lost 5 bases at V and 8 bases at J; junction bases unmatched: 7. This CDR3 spans 14 amino acids. CDR3 amino acids: CATSGSGGADEQFF. CDR3 coding DNA: TGTGCCACCAGTGGATCCGGGGGGGCCGATGAGCAGTTCTTC.

The chain couples TRBV28 to TRBJ1-2, with D tentatively TRBD1 (5 bases). This CDR3 has 16 amino acids. Germline loops: CDR1 MDHEN, CDR2 SYDVKM. V lost 2 bases to trimming and J lost 0 bases, with 13 bases between them. CDR3 loop: CASSLETARTNYGYTF. CDR3 bases: TGTGCCAGCAGTTTAGAGACAGCCAGAACTAACTATGGCTACACCTTC.

The CDR3, as DNA: TGTGCCAGCAGCGTATCTTCAGGGGCCCTAAGGAGCGAGCAGTACTTC. Protein sequence: CASSVSSGALRSEQYF. The chain joins TRBV11-3 to TRBJ2-7; TRBD1 might be the D (6 bases). With 5 bases removed from V and 6 bases from J, the gap between germline ends came to 23 bases. This CDR3 has 16 amino acids. CDR1 and CDR2 from the germline V gene are SGHNT and YENEEA.

The J gene is TRBJ1-6, the V gene TRBV9, with 9 bases fitting TRBD1. Trimming removed 7 bases from V and 10 bases from J; junction bases left unmatched: 12. The CDR3 has 15 amino acids. Germline CDR1 SGDLS, CDR2 YYNGEE. In nucleotides, the CDR3 is TGTGCCAGCGGGGACAGGGAGGGCGCACCGTCACCCCTCCACTTT. Its protein is CASGDREGAPSPLHF.

This clonotype has more than one count but fewer than ten. This chain joins TRBV12-3 or TRBV12-4 and TRBJ1-3; D is uncertain. The CDR3 totals 11 residues. V was clipped by 8 bases and J by 3 bases, with 5 bases between them. The DNA of the CDR3 is TGTGCCAGCCCCGTTGGAAACACCATATATTTT. The encoded protein is CASPVGNTIYF.

The chain recombines TRBV4-1 with TRBJ2-5, with D perhaps matching TRBD2 (5 bases). CDR1 and CDR2 (germline): MGHRA, YSYEKL. V was pared by 2 bases and J by 5 bases, with 15 bases between. The CDR3 has 15 residues. For the CDR3, the DNA is TGCGCCAGCAGCCAACAGTTAAGGGAGCGGGAGACCCAGTACTTC. It yields the protein CASSQQLRERETQYF.

This clonotype was observed a few times. The rearrangement links TRBV27 to TRBJ2-3; D is unresolved. Germline CDR1 is MNHEY and CDR2 is SMNVEV (reference sequence). Between the trimmed V and J ends, which lost 5 bases and 0 bases, there was a span of 12 bases. The CDR3 spans 15 residues. The CDR3 DNA reads as TGTGCCAGCAGTCCGTCGCGCGATAGCACAGATACGCAGTATTTT. Amino acid sequence: CASSPSRDSTDTQYF.

There are many counts of this clonotype. The chain links TRBV12-3 or TRBV12-4 to TRBJ2-5, with 7 bases identical to TRBD1. V shed 7 bases, J shed 8 bases, and the junction held 7 bases outside the gene matches. This CDR3 contains 12 residues. Written as DNA, the CDR3 is TGTGCCAGCACCAAAGGGGGCAATACCCAGTACTTC. Translated, it gives CASTKGGNTQYF.

Only a few counts were recorded for this clonotype. This rearrangement joins TRBV5-6 to TRBJ2-5, with 9 positions matching TRBD2. The V segment lost 4 bases and the J segment 1 base; nucleotides outside the gene matches: 8. This CDR3 spans 16 amino acids. Germline CDR1 and CDR2: SGHDT and YYEEEE. The CDR3 nucleotides read TGTGCCAGCAGCCCGAATCCGACTAGCGGCCAAGAGACCCAGTACTTC. This encodes CASSPNPTSGQETQYF.

The chain combines TRBV20-1 with TRBJ1-2; 9 nucleotides match TRBD1. The V segment lost 6 bases and the J segment 3 bases; nucleotides outside the gene matches: 5. From germline, CDR1 is DFQATT and CDR2 SNEGSKA (reference sequence). The CDR3 loop spans 13 amino acids. The CDR3 coding sequence is TGCAGTGCCAGGGACAGGGAAGACTATGGCTACACCTTC. The encoded protein is CSARDREDYGYTF.

The table lists this clonotype with many counts. The chain joins TRBV20-1 to TRBJ1-1, with 7 bases fitting TRBD1. There are 16 residues in the CDR3. In germline, CDR1 is DFQATT, CDR2 SNEGSKA (reference sequence). V shed 6 bases, J shed 2 bases, and the junction held 15 bases outside the gene matches. The CDR3 loop is CSAFTTGKILNTEAFF. CDR3 bases: TGCAGTGCGTTCACGACAGGGAAGATCCTAAACACTGAAGCTTTCTTT.

Only a few counts were recorded for this clonotype. The chain recombines TRBV5-4 with TRBJ2-1, with TRBD2 matching over 8 bases. Trimming took 0 bases from V and 6 from J; bases not matched to a gene: 5. Germline lookup yields CDR1 SGHNT and CDR2 YYREEE (reference sequence). The CDR3 is 15 residues long. This CDR3 is CASSLGTGTSNEQFF. In DNA, the CDR3 is TGTGCCAGCAGCTTGGGAACCGGGACTAGCAATGAGCAGTTCTTC.